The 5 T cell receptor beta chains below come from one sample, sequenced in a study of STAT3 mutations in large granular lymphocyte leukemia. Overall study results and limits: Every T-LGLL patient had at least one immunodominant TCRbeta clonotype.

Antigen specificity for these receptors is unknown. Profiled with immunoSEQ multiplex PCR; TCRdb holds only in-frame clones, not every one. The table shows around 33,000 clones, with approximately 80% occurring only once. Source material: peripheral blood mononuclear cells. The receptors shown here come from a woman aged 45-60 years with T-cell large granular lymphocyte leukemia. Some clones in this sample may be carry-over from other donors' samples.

CDR3 coding DNA: TGTGCCAGCAGTGGGGGTTACGAGCAGTACTTC. Its translation is CASSGGYEQYF. The chain links TRBV6-6 to TRBJ2-7; D tentatively fits TRBD1 or TRBD2 (5 bases each). The CDR3 sequence is 11 residues long. Trimming shortened V by 5 bases and J by 4 bases, and 6 bases separated the two germline ends. Germline lookup yields CDR1 MNHNY and CDR2 SVGAGI (reference sequence).

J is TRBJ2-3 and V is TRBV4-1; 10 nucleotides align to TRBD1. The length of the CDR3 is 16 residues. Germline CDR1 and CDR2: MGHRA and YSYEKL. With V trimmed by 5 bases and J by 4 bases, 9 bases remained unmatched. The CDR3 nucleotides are TGCGCCAGCAGCTACCGGGACAGGGGAACGGCAGATACGCAGTATTTT. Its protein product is CASSYRDRGTADTQYF.

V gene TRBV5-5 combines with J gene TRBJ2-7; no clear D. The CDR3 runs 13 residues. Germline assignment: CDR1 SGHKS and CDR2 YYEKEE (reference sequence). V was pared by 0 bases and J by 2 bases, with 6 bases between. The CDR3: CASSLVSPYEQYF. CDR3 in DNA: TGTGCCAGCAGCTTGGTGAGTCCCTACGAGCAGTACTTC.

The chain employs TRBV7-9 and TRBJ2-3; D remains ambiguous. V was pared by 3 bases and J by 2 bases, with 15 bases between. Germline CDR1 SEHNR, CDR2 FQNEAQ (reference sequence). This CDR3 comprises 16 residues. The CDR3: CASSFGPNRDTDTQYF. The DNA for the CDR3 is TGTGCCAGCAGCTTCGGACCCAACAGAGACACAGATACGCAGTATTTT.

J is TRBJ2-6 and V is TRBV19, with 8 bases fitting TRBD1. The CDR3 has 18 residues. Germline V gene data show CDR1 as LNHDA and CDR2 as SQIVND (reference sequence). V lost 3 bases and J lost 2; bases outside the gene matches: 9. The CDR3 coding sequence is TGTGCCAGTAGTATCAGGACAGGGTCTAGAGCTGGGGCCAACGTCCTGACTTTC. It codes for CASSIRTGSRAGANVLTF.